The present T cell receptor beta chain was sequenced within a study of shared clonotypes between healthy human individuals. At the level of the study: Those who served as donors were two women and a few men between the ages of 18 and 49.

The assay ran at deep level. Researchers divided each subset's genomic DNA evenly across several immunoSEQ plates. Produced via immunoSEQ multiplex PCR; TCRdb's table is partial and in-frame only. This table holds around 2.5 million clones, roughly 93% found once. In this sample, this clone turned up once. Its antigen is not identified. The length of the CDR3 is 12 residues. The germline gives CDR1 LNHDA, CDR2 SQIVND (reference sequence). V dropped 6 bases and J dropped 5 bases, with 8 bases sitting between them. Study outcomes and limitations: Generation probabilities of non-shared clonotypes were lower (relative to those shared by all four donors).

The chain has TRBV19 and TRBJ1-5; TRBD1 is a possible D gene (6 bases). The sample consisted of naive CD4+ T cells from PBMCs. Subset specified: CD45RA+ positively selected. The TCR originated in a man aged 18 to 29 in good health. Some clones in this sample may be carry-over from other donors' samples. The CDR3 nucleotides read TGTGCCAGTAGCTGGACAGATCAGCCCCAGCATTTT. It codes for CASSWTDQPQHF.